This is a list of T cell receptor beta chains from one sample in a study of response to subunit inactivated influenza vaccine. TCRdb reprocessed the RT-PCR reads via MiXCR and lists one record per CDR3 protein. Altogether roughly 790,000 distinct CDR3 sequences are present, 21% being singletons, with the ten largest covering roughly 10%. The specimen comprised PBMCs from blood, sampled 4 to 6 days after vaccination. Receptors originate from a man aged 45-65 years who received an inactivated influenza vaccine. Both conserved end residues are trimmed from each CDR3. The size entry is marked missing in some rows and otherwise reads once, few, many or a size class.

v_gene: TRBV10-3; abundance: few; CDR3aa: AIAGQDRGTRPYEQY
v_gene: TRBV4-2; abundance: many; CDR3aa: ASSQGKQGNQPQH
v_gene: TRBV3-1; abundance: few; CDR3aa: ASRETGVVNEKLF
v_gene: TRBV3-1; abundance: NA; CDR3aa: ASSQTQGVTETQY
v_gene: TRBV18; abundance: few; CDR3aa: ASSRTSGSNNEQF
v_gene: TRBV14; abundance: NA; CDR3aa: ASSGYRVAEQF
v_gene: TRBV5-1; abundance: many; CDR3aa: ASRPTVDTDTQY
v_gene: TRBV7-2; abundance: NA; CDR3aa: ASSLEPGRAYEQY
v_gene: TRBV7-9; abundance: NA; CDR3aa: ASSTIRGYT
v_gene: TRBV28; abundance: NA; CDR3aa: ASSLAGFSGTPQETQY
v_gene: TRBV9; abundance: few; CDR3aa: ASSPSGTTRETQY
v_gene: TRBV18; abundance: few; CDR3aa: ASSPAGVWNTGELF
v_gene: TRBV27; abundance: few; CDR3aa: ASSPTSGRAYPTEQY
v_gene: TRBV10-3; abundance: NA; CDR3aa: AITLSGTGGSDTQY
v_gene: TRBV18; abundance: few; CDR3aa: ASYMTRNTEAF
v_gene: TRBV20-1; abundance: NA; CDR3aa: SAAGTSGGNSPADTQY
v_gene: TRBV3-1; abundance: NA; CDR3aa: ASSQGEEQF
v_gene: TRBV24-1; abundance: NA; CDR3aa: ATSDPGQTSTDTQY
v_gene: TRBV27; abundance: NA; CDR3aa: ASSLSNRPYEQY
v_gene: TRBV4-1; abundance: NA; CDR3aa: ASSQTTGEPGNTIY
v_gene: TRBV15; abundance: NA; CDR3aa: ATSRVRLAGAVGELF
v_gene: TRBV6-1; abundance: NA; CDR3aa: ASRPGTANYGYT
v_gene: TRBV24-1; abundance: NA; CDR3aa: ATSVLTSGSYNEQF
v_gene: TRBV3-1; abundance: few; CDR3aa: ASSQYSLYEQY
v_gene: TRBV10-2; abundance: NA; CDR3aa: ASSEPGLSRFEQY
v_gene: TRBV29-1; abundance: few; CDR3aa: SVEPRGQGGAGELF